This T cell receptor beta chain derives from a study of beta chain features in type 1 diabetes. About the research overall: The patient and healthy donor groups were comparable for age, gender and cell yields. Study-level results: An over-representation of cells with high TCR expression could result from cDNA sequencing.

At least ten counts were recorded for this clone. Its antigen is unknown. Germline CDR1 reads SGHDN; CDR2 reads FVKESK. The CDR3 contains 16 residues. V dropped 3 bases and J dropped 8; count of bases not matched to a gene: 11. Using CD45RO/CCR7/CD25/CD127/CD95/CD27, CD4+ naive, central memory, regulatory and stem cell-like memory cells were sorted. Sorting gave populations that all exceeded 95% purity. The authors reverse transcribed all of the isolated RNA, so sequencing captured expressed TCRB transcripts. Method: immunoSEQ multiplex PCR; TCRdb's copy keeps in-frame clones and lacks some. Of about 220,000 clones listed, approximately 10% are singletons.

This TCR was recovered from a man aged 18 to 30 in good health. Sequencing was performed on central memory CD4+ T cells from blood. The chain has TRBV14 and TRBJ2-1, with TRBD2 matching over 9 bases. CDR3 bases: TGTGCCAGCAGCCAGCAGGTAGCGGGAGTTAGGGATGAGCAGTTCTTC. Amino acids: CASSQQVAGVRDEQFF.